The 30 T cell receptor beta chains below come from one sample, sequenced in a study of radiation and T cells in renal cell carcinoma. Noted time point: blood 2 weeks post-SBRT. Stated treatment: 15 Gy SBRT to primary tumor, nephrectomy 4 weeks later. Profiled with immunoSEQ multiplex PCR; TCRdb holds only in-frame clones, not every one. Of 100,000 to 150,000 clones in the sample, around 85% were seen once. Material: blood, obtained from a patient whose treatment included radiotherapy and nephrectomy. Every receptor here comes from a man in his forties or fifties with renal cell carcinoma.

The rearrangement uses TRBV5-4 and TRBJ1-1; 9 bases match TRBD1. This CDR3 comprises 13 residues. With 4 bases clipped from V and 5 bases from J, the junction kept 3 bases outside the gene matches. Germline values: CDR1 SGHNT, CDR2 YYREEE (reference sequence). The CDR3 coding sequence is TGTGCCAGCAGCCAGACAGGGGGAACTGAAGCTTTCTTT. Translation: CASSQTGGTEAFF.

This chain uses TRBV5-4 with TRBJ1-2, with TRBD1 identical over 7 bases. Trimming at V came to 0 bases and at J to 6 bases, leaving 11 bases not matched to a gene. Germline V gene sequence: CDR1 SGHNT, CDR2 YYREEE (reference sequence). The CDR3 is made up of 16 amino acids. The CDR3 region has the DNA TGTGCCAGCAGCTTGGCCGGGGAACAGGGGAGAAATGGCTACACCTTC. This gives the protein CASSLAGEQGRNGYTF.

The rearrangement joins TRBV28 to TRBJ1-5, with TRBD1 as a possible D gene (5 bases). V lost 2 bases, J lost 6 bases, and 5 bases lay in between. The germline V gene encodes CDR1 MDHEN and CDR2 SYDVKM. The CDR3 spans 12 residues. CDR3 sequence reads: CASSLRGQPQHF. CDR3 coding DNA: TGTGCCAGCAGTTTAAGGGGTCAGCCCCAGCATTTT.

The chain combines TRBV7-8 with TRBJ2-2, with D uncertain. CDR1 and CDR2 from the germline V gene are SGHVS and FQNEAQ. The CDR3 spans 15 residues. Trimming left V 4 bases short and J 0 bases short, with 9 bases between. CDR3 loop: CASSSIEPNTGELFF. The CDR3 coding sequence is TGTGCCAGCAGCTCGATCGAACCGAACACCGGGGAGCTGTTTTTT.

The V and J genes are TRBV10-3 and TRBJ2-1; D not resolved. This CDR3 region has 13 residues. Germline V gene data show CDR1 as ENHRY and CDR2 as SYGVKD. With 10 bases removed from V and 2 bases from J, the gap between germline ends came to 12 bases. The chain's CDR3 is CATTEDPYNEQFF. The CDR3 coding sequence is TGTGCCACGACCGAGGACCCCTACAATGAGCAGTTCTTC.

This clone was seen a handful of times. Here the CDR3 DNA reads TGTGCCAGCAGCGATGGACAGGGCTATGGCTACACCTTC. It is translated as CASSDGQGYGYTF. The V call is TRBV7-6, the J call TRBJ1-2, with 8 bases that match TRBD1. V was clipped by 5 bases and J by 4 bases; unmatched bases: 3. Germline V gene sequence: CDR1 SGHVS, CDR2 FNYEAQ. This CDR3 comprises 13 residues.

This CDR3 reads CSAIWGGEQYF. The CDR3 nucleotides are TGCAGTGCCATTTGGGGGGGCGAGCAGTACTTC. The chain carries TRBV20-1 and TRBJ2-7, with TRBD2 identical over 7 bases. Germline loops: CDR1 DFQATT, CDR2 SNEGSKA (reference sequence). V lost 6 bases and J lost 6; bases outside the gene matches: 5. This CDR3 region has 11 residues.

There are a few counts of this clone. The J gene is TRBJ1-3, the V gene TRBV2, with D unresolved. Trimming shortened V by 3 bases and J by 2 bases, and 8 bases separated the two germline ends. This CDR3 comprises 14 residues. Looked up from germline, CDR1 is SNHLY and CDR2 is FYNNEI. The CDR3, as DNA: TGTGCCAGCAGTGATGACGGGGCTGGAAACACCATATATTTT. Amino acids: CASSDDGAGNTIYF.

This clone has just a few counts. This chain connects TRBV2 to TRBJ2-5, with 10 bases matching TRBD1. V was pared by 4 bases and J by 4 bases, with 12 bases of the junction left unmatched. The CDR3 is made up of 17 amino acids. From germline, CDR1 is SNHLY and CDR2 FYNNEI. CDR3 amino acids: CASSGGTGTGEGETQYF. The CDR3 nucleotides are TGTGCCAGCAGTGGGGGAACCGGGACAGGGGAGGGAGAGACCCAGTACTTC. Full variable domain (missing parts from reference TRBV2 and TRBJ2-5): EPEVTQTPSHQVTQMGQEVILRCVPISNHLYFYWYRQILGQKVEFLVSFYNNEISEKSEIFDDQFSVERPDGSNFTLKIRSTKLEDSAMYFCASSGGTGTGEGETQYFGPGTRLLVL.

The chain employs TRBV7-9 and TRBJ1-1; D might be TRBD1 (5 bases). Germline V gene data show CDR1 as SEHNR and CDR2 as FQNEAQ (reference sequence). The CDR3 runs to 14 residues. Trimming shortened V by 0 bases and J by 6 bases, and 11 bases separated the two germline ends. The CDR3 region has the DNA TGTGCCAGCAGCTTAGCTGGGGCGGAGGCTGAAGCTTTCTTT. Protein: CASSLAGAEAEAFF.

This rearrangement joins TRBV11-3 to TRBJ1-1; unclear D gene. Germline CDR1 is SGHNT and CDR2 is YENEEA. V was cut by 5 bases and J by 5 bases, with 9 bases left in between. The CDR3 sequence is 12 residues long. CDR3 nucleotide sequence: TGTGCCAGCAGCGGTAGAAATACTGAAGCTTTCTTT. Protein sequence: CASSGRNTEAFF.

The CDR3 DNA is TGTGCCAGCGGACGACAGGGGGATGAAAAACTGTTTTTT. Encoded protein: CASGRQGDEKLFF. This chain joins TRBV27 and TRBJ1-4, with TRBD1 matching over 9 bases. V shed 8 bases, J shed 6 bases, and the junction held 4 bases outside the gene matches. Germline CDR1 is MNHEY and CDR2 is SMNVEV (reference sequence). This CDR3 is 13 amino acids long.

The chain employs TRBV15 and TRBJ1-5, with TRBD1 matching 8 bases. Trimming at V came to 4 bases and at J to 6 bases, leaving 2 bases not matched to a gene. The germline gives CDR1 LNHNV, CDR2 YYDKDF (reference sequence). This CDR3 comprises 13 residues. This chain's CDR3 is CATSIDRGQPQHF. The CDR3 nucleotides read TGTGCCACCAGCATCGACAGGGGTCAGCCCCAGCATTTT.

The V call is TRBV2, the J call TRBJ2-7, with D hard to call. In germline, CDR1 is SNHLY, CDR2 FYNNEI. V lost 1 base and J lost 0, with 10 bases in between. This CDR3 spans 15 amino acids. For the CDR3, the DNA is TGTGCCAGCAGTGAAGGGGCAGCTACCTCCTACGAGCAGTACTTC. This translates into CASSEGAATSYEQYF. Using reference TRBV2 and TRBJ2-7 for the parts outside the CDR3, the full variable domain is EPEVTQTPSHQVTQMGQEVILRCVPISNHLYFYWYRQILGQKVEFLVSFYNNEISEKSEIFDDQFSVERPDGSNFTLKIRSTKLEDSAMYFCASSEGAATSYEQYFGPGTRLTVT.

V and J are TRBV5-4 and TRBJ2-2; possibly TRBD2 for D (6 bases). CDR1 SGHNT and CDR2 YYREEE come from the germline V gene (reference sequence). The length of the CDR3 is 17 residues. V was trimmed by 3 bases and J by 2 bases, leaving 17 bases between them. CDR3: CASSWRAGSRNTGELFF. As DNA, the CDR3 is TGTGCCAGCAGCTGGAGGGCCGGGAGCCGAAACACCGGGGAGCTGTTTTTT.

The V and J genes are TRBV5-6 and TRBJ1-3; D call uncertain. From germline, CDR1 is SGHDT and CDR2 YYEEEE. V was trimmed by 2 bases and J by 0 bases, leaving 21 bases between them. This CDR3 comprises 19 residues. In DNA form, the CDR3 reads TGTGCCAGCAGCTTAAACCCCCTGGGGAGCTACGACTCTGGAAACACCATATATTTT. Its translation is CASSLNPLGSYDSGNTIYF. The full variable domain, with the rest looked up from reference TRBV5-6 and TRBJ1-3, is DAGVTQSPTHLIKTRGQQVTLRCSPKSGHDTVSWYQQALGQGPQFIFQYYEEEERQRGNFPDRFSGHQFPNYSSELNVNALLLGDSALYLCASSLNPLGSYDSGNTIYFGEGSWLTVV.

The chain joins TRBV11-2 to TRBJ1-5; D uncertain. The V end lost 5 bases, the J end lost 6 bases, and 11 bases lay between the germline ends. The germline V gene encodes CDR1 SGHAT and CDR2 FQNNGV. The CDR3 runs to 13 residues. CDR3 sequence (DNA): TGTGCCAGCAGCGCACACCTTAGTCAGCCCCAGCATTTT. Translating it yields CASSAHLSQPQHF.

The chain is built from TRBV13 and TRBJ2-7; 10 bases line up with TRBD1. The CDR3 is made up of 14 amino acids. Unmatched junction bases numbered 4, after V lost 5 bases and J lost 3 bases. Germline V gene data show CDR1 as PRHDT and CDR2 as FYEKMQ (reference sequence). The CDR3 here is CASSPRDRGYEQYF. The CDR3 DNA reads TGTGCCAGCAGCCCGCGGGACAGGGGCTACGAGCAGTACTTC.

This clone has just a few counts. The J gene is TRBJ2-3, the V gene TRBV10-1; TRBD2 matches at 14 bases. This CDR3 region has 18 residues. The V and J ends lost 3 bases and 2 bases, in that order; junction bases with no gene match: 7. Germline loops: CDR1 WNHNN, CDR2 SYGVQD (reference sequence). The DNA of the CDR3 is TGCGCCAGCAGTGACCAGGGACTAGCGGGAGAAAACACAGATACGCAGTATTTT. Residues: CASSDQGLAGENTDTQYF.

This clone was recorded only once. The chain couples TRBV5-4 to TRBJ2-1; 7 nucleotides align to TRBD1. CDR1 is SGHNT, CDR2 YYREEE, per germline (reference sequence). The CDR3 loop spans 16 amino acids. Trimming cost V 5 bases and J 4 bases; bases outside gene matches: 12. The CDR3 reads CASSSSPGTVYNEQFF. CDR3 in DNA: TGTGCCAGCAGTTCATCACCCGGGACAGTTTACAATGAGCAGTTCTTC. The full variable domain, rest sourced from reference TRBV5-4 and TRBJ2-1, is ETGVTQSPTHLIKTRGQQVTLRCSSQSGHNTVSWYQQALGQGPQFIFQYYREEENGRGNFPPRFSGLQFPNYSSELNVNALELDDSALYLCASSSSPGTVYNEQFFGPGTRLTVL.

This clone showed up just a few times. The chain has TRBV11-2 and TRBJ2-1; D may be TRBD2 (5 bases). This CDR3 is built from 16 residues. V lost 0 bases to trimming and J lost 7 bases, with 16 bases between them. CDR1 is SGHAT and CDR2 is FQNNGV in the germline V gene. CDR3 bases: TGTGCCAGCAGCTTAGATTGGATTGGCTCGGGGAATGAGCAGTTCTTC. This translates into CASSLDWIGSGNEQFF. The full variable domain, completed using reference TRBV11-2 and TRBJ2-1, is EAGVAQSPRYKIIEKRQSVAFWCNPISGHATLYWYQQILGQGPKLLIQFQNNGVVDDSQLPKDRFSAERLKGVDSTLKIQPAKLEDSAVYLCASSLDWIGSGNEQFFGPGTRLTVL.

V gene TRBV6-1 combines with J gene TRBJ2-2; a weak D match, TRBD1 (5 bases). Germline assignment: CDR1 MNHNS and CDR2 SASEGT. The CDR3 extends over 16 amino acids. V lost 4 bases and J 2 bases, leaving 14 bases between the germline ends. The CDR3 sequence is CASSAIGALNTGELFF. In nucleotides, the CDR3 is TGTGCCAGCAGTGCTATAGGGGCCCTAAACACCGGGGAGCTGTTTTTT.

The chain couples TRBV10-3 to TRBJ2-5, with 8 bases fitting TRBD2. With V trimmed by 4 bases and J by 5 bases, 18 bases remained unmatched. The CDR3 has 18 residues. Germline V lookup: CDR1 ENHRY, CDR2 SYGVKD. CDR3 amino acids: CAISGPGGSGTQGETQYF. The CDR3 bases are TGTGCCATCAGTGGGCCGGGGGGTAGCGGGACGCAAGGGGAGACCCAGTACTTC.

This clone has just a few counts. The chain couples TRBV27 to TRBJ2-7; tentative D call: TRBD1 (6 bases). Germline V gene sequence: CDR1 MNHEY, CDR2 SMNVEV (reference sequence). Deletions cut 6 bases from V and 6 bases from J, with 12 bases between. This CDR3 region has 12 residues. The CDR3 DNA sequence: TGTGCCAGCAGGGACCCCAGGGGCGAGCAGTACTTC. Encoded protein: CASRDPRGEQYF.

V usage is TRBV5-1 and J usage is TRBJ2-5; 8 bases match TRBD1. This CDR3 is built from 15 residues. Germline-derived CDR1 and CDR2 are SGHRS and YFSETQ. Trimming cost V 3 bases and J 0 bases; bases outside gene matches: 4. The CDR3 is CASSSTTGDQETQYF. CDR3 bases: TGCGCCAGCAGCTCGACGACAGGGGACCAAGAGACCCAGTACTTC.

The V and J genes are TRBV5-6 and TRBJ1-2; D remains ambiguous. CDR3 length: 14 amino acids. Trimming took 3 bases from V and 7 from J, leaving 16 bases between them. Germline V lookup: CDR1 SGHDT, CDR2 YYEEEE. CDR3 region: CASSWASGGRGYTF. The CDR3 coding sequence is TGTGCCAGCAGCTGGGCCTCGGGAGGACGTGGCTACACCTTC.

This chain joins TRBV7-2 and TRBJ2-1, with TRBD2 identical over 9 bases. CDR3 size: 14 residues. Germline loops: CDR1 SGHTA, CDR2 FQGNSA. J was trimmed by 6 bases and V by 4 bases; bases with no gene match: 4. The CDR3 DNA follows: TGTGCCAGCAGCTACGCTAGCGGGGTCAATGAGCAGTTCTTC. It specifies CASSYASGVNEQFF.

V is TRBV19 and J is TRBJ2-7, with 12 bases that match TRBD1. Germline V CDR1 and CDR2: LNHDA, SQIVND (reference sequence). The CDR3 is 15 amino acids. The trim removed 5 bases at V and 0 bases at J, leaving 2 bases unmatched. This chain's CDR3 is CASSGGQGASYEQYF. The DNA of the CDR3 is TGTGCCAGTAGTGGGGGACAGGGGGCCTCCTACGAGCAGTACTTC. Combining the CDR3 with reference TRBV19 and TRBJ2-7 gives the whole variable domain DGGITQSPKYLFRKEGQNVTLSCEQNLNHDAMYWYRQDPGQGLRLIYYSQIVNDFQKGDIAEGYSVSREKKESFPLTVTSAQKNPTAFYLCASSGGQGASYEQYFGPGTRLTVT.

This chain uses TRBV2 with TRBJ1-5; perhaps TRBD1 as D (5 bases). Trimming shortened V by 2 bases and J by 8 bases, and 13 bases separated the two germline ends. This CDR3 spans 14 amino acids. Per germline, CDR1 SNHLY and CDR2 FYNNEI. CDR3 sequence reads: CASSEKPGGEPQHF. The CDR3, as DNA: TGTGCCAGCAGTGAAAAACCCGGGGGGGAGCCCCAGCATTTT. The variable domain in full, with the rest retrieved from reference TRBV2 and TRBJ1-5, is EPEVTQTPSHQVTQMGQEVILRCVPISNHLYFYWYRQILGQKVEFLVSFYNNEISEKSEIFDDQFSVERPDGSNFTLKIRSTKLEDSAMYFCASSEKPGGEPQHFGDGTRLSIL.

The chain recombines TRBV7-2 with TRBJ1-6, with a possible D match to TRBD1 (6 bases). The CDR3 extends over 15 amino acids. Germline V gives CDR1 SGHTA, CDR2 FQGNSA. The V gene lost 1 base and the J gene lost 5 bases, with 9 bases spanning the gap. The CDR3 coding sequence is TGTGCCAGCAGCTTAGATCAGGGGAATAATTCACCCCTCCACTTT. It is translated as CASSLDQGNNSPLHF.